This T cell receptor beta chain comes out of a study of blood T cells in healthy people across ages. Sample-barcoded 5' priming and a J-beta primer mix drove a second PCR of about 7 to 12 cycles. In TCRdb, the 5' RACE reads were re-called with MiXCR into one record per CDR3 protein. Of 750,000 or so distinct CDR3 sequences listed, more than 20% were seen once; the top ten hold 8% to 10%. This clonotype appeared once. Germline CDR1 SGHRS, CDR2 YFSETQ. CDR3 length: 19 residues. This sample also belongs to another study, concerning T cells of mothers and their children.

The receptor was isolated from a boy between 10 and 17 years old in good health. The genes are TRBV5-1 and TRBJ2-5; 7 bases match TRBD2. Gene TRBJ2-7 matches the end of the DNA better, so the J call may be wrong. The specimen was blood. This CDR3 reads CASSFRGSGEGLPSYEQYF. CDR3 sequence (DNA): TGCGCCAGCAGCTTCCGGGGAAGCGGGGAGGGCCTTCCCTCCTACGAGCAGTACTTC.